The 7 T cell receptor beta chains below all came from one sample that was sequenced in a study of Ad26.COV2.S vaccination and SARS-CoV-2 variants. Indicated treatment: approximately 18 received Ad26.COV2.S at low or high dose, single or two shots; about 5 received placebo; per-sample allocation not given. Samples were taken on day 63 after the first vaccine or placebo injection. This table comes from immunoSEQ multiplex PCR, and its TCRdb copy is limited to in-frame clones, with some not included. Among about 390,000 clones listed, about 88% were seen once. The sample in question was peripheral blood, obtained in a trial of Ad26.COV2.S vaccine versus placebo. These receptors came from a person between 18 and 59 years old who received the Ad26.COV2.S COVID-19 vaccine or a placebo.

This clone has a handful of counts. The chain couples TRBV3-1 (or the pseudogene TRBV3-2) to TRBJ2-7, with a possible D match to TRBD1 (6 bases). From germline, CDR1 is LGHDT and CDR2 YNNKEL (reference sequence). Trimming left V 1 base short and J 2 bases short, with 9 bases between. The CDR3 spans 14 residues. In DNA, the CDR3 is TGTGCCAGCAGCCAAGGGACAGTAACCTACGAGCAGTACTTC. It encodes CASSQGTVTYEQYF.

V usage is TRBV24-1 and J usage is TRBJ2-7; D gene unclear. The length of the CDR3 is 14 residues. From germline, CDR1 is KGHDR and CDR2 SFDVKD. With 3 bases removed from V and 2 bases from J, the gap between germline ends came to 10 bases. The CDR3 region has the DNA TGTGCCACCAGTGATCCCTGGCGGCCCTACGAGCAGTACTTC. Protein sequence: CATSDPWRPYEQYF.

This chain uses TRBV7-9 with TRBJ1-1; D possibly corresponds to TRBD1 (6 bases). V was cut by 2 bases and J by 5 bases, with 12 bases left in between. Per germline, CDR1 SEHNR and CDR2 FQNEAQ (reference sequence). The CDR3 spans 14 residues. The chain's CDR3 is CASSLLQGPTEAFF. The CDR3, as DNA: TGTGCCAGCAGCTTATTACAGGGCCCTACTGAAGCTTTCTTT.

V is TRBV19 and J is TRBJ1-2; no definite D call. Germline V lookup: CDR1 LNHDA, CDR2 SQIVND (reference sequence). V was clipped by 3 bases and J by 3 bases, with 14 bases between them. The CDR3 loop spans 15 amino acids. The CDR3 nucleotides read TGTGCCAGTAGTATTGGGTTGAAGGTGGACTATGGCTACACCTTC. Translation gives CASSIGLKVDYGYTF. The whole variable domain, filled in from reference TRBV19 and TRBJ1-2, reads DGGITQSPKYLFRKEGQNVTLSCEQNLNHDAMYWYRQDPGQGLRLIYYSQIVNDFQKGDIAEGYSVSREKKESFPLTVTSAQKNPTAFYLCASSIGLKVDYGYTFGSGTRLTVV.

The chain recombines TRBV5-8 with TRBJ2-5; D may be TRBD1 (5 bases). This CDR3 spans 13 amino acids. V shed 0 bases and J shed 2 bases, with 5 bases lying between them. Germline lookup yields CDR1 SGHTS and CDR2 YDEGEE. The CDR3 bases are TGTGCCAGCAGCTTGGGACAGCAAGAGACCCAGTACTTC. It codes for CASSLGQQETQYF.

V usage is TRBV18 and J usage is TRBJ1-4, with D perhaps matching TRBD1 (5 bases). Trimming left V 1 base short and J 6 bases short, with 12 bases between. The CDR3 has 15 amino acids. CDR1 and CDR2 from the germline V gene are KGHSH and LQKENI. The CDR3 nucleotides read TGTGCCAGCTCACCACAGGGGCCAACCCATGAAAAACTGTTTTTT. Its protein product is CASSPQGPTHEKLFF.

Notes on this clone: The same CDR3 arises from other DNA sequences in this sample as well. The V and J genes are TRBV6-4 and TRBJ1-2, with D possibly being TRBD1 (5 bases). In germline, CDR1 is MRHNA, CDR2 SNTAGT. The length of the CDR3 is 13 residues. Trimming took off 3 bases at V and 5 bases at J, with 10 bases between the two ends. CDR3 in amino acids: CASSDGGGYGYTF. The CDR3 DNA is TGTGCCAGCAGTGATGGGGGTGGTTATGGCTACACCTTC.